The sequence of this T cell receptor beta chain was determined in a study of PD-L1 blockade in urothelial cancer. For the study at large: Males with urothelial cancer arising in the bladder constituted about 85% of the roughly 30 patients.

The protocol was immunoSEQ multiplex PCR, while the TCRdb copy is restricted to in-frame clones and leaves out a portion. This table has about 51,000 clones, about 88% appearing once. The germline V and J ends were trimmed by 0 bases and 2 bases, with 11 bases remaining between them. The CDR3 has 15 residues. Germline values: CDR1 LGHNA, CDR2 YSLEER. Sample time point: peripheral blood 6 weeks after treatment start. The chain employs TRBV4-3 and TRBJ2-7; TRBD2 is a possible D gene (6 bases). The clonotype was recovered from a man aged 60-69 years with urothelial cancer. The input for sequencing was PBMCs, taken around atezolizumab (anti-PD-L1) treatment. CDR3 DNA: TGCGCCAGCAGCCAAGACCCACTAGCCCCCTACGAGCAGTACTTC. As protein: CASSQDPLAPYEQYF.